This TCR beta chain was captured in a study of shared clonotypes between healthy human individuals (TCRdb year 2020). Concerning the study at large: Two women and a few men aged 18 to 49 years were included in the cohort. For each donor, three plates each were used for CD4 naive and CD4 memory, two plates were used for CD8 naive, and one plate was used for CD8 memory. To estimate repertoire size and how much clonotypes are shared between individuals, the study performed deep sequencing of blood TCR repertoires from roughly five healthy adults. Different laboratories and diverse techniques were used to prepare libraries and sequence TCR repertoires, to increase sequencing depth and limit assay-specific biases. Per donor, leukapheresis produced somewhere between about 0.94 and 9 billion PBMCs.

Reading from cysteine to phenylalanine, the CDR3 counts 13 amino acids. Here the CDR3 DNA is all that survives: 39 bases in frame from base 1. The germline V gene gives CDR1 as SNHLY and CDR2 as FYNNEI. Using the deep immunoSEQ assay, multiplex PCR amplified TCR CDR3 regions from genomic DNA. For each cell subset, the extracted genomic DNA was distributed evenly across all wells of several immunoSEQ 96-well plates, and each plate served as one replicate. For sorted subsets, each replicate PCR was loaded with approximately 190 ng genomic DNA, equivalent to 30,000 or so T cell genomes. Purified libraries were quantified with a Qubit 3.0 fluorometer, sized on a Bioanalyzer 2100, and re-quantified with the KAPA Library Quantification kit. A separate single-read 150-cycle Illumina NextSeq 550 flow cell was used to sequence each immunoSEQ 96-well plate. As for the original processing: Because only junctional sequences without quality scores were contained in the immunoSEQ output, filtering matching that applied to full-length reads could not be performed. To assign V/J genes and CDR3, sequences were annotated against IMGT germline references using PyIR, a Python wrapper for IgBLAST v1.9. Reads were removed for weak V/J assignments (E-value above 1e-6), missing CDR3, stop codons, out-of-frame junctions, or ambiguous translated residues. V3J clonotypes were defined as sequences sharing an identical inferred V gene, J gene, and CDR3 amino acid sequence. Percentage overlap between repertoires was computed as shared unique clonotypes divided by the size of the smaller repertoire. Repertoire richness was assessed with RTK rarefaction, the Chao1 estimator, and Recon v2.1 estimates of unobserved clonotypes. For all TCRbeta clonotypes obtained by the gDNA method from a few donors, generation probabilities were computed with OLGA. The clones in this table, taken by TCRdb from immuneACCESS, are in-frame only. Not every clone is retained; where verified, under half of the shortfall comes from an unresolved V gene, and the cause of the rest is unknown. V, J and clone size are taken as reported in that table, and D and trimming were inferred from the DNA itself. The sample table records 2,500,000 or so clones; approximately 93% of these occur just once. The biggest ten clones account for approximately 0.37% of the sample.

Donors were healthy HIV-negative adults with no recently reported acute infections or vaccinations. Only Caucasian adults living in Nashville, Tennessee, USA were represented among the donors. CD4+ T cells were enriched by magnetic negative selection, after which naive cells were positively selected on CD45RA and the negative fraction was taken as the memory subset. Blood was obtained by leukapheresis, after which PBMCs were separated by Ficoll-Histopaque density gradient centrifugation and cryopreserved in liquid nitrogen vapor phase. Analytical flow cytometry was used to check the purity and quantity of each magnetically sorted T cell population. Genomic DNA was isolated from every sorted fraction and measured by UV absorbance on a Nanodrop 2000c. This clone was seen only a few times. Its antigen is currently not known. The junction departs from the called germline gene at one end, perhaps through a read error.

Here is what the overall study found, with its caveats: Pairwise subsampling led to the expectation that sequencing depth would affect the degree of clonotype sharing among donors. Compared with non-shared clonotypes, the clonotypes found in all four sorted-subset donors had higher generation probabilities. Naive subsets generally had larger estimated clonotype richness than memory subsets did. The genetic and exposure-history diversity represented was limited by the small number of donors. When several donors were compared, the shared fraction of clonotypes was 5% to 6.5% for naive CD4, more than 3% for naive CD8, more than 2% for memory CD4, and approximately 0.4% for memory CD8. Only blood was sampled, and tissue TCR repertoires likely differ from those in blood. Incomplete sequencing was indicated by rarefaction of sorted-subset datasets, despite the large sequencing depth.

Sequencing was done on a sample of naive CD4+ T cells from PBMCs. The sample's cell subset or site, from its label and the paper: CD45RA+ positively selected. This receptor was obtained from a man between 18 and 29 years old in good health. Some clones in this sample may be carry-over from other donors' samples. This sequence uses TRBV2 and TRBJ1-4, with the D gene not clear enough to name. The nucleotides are TGTGCCAGCAGTTCCCAAGCCAGCGGAGATTTTGTTTTT. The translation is CASSSQASGDFVF.